The 25 T cell receptor beta chains given below trace back to one sample, sequenced in a study of EBV T-cell therapy then PD-1 blockade in nasopharyngeal carcinoma. The treatment was: AdE1-LMPpoly-expanded autologous EBV-specific T-cell therapy followed by anti-PD-1 nivolumab. Generated by immunoSEQ multiplex PCR, the TCRdb table keeps only in-frame clones and is missing some. The profile shows about 24,000 clones, 84% of them singletons. These TCRs are of unknown antigen specificity. The sequencing here drew on CD8+ T cells from blood, taken at day 61 from a patient whose treatment included autologous EBV-specific T cells and nivolumab. The receptors stem from a man aged 35-49 years with nasopharyngeal carcinoma.

CDR3 sequence: CASSFGHMNTEAFF. Here the CDR3 DNA reads TGTGCCAGCAGTTTCGGACATATGAACACTGAAGCTTTCTTT. The rearrangement uses TRBV5-4 and TRBJ1-1, with D tentatively TRBD1 (5 bases). V was cut by 5 bases and J by 0 bases, with 11 bases left in between. The V gene's germline CDR1 is SGHNT and CDR2 YYREEE (reference sequence). The CDR3 consists of 14 residues.

The chain links TRBV12-5 to TRBJ2-5; D is unresolved. From germline, CDR1 is LGHNT and CDR2 FRNRAP. The CDR3 is 13 amino acids. Trimming cost V 1 base and J 7 bases, with 10 bases left between them. The CDR3 sequence is CASGLGSLGTQYF. CDR3 nucleotides: TGTGCTAGTGGTTTGGGTAGTCTGGGGACCCAGTACTTC.

The chain has TRBV5-1 and TRBJ2-3; unclear D gene. V was cut by 0 bases and J by 0 bases, with 8 bases left in between. The CDR3 sequence is 15 residues long. CDR1 and CDR2 from the germline V gene are SGHRS and YFSETQ. The CDR3 is CASSLVAESTDTQYF. Written as DNA, the CDR3 is TGCGCCAGCAGCTTGGTGGCAGAAAGCACAGATACGCAGTATTTT.

The chain recombines TRBV15 with TRBJ2-7; D is perhaps TRBD2 (5 bases). The germline gives CDR1 LNHNV, CDR2 YYDKDF (reference sequence). CDR3 length equals 15 residues. The ends were cut back, 3 bases at V and 0 bases at J, with 12 bases in the middle. CDR3 nucleotide sequence: TGTGCCACCAGCAGGGATTCTGGAGGCTCCTACGAGCAGTACTTC. Its protein product is CATSRDSGGSYEQYF.

As regards this clone: This sample also contains other DNA sequences that code for the same CDR3. This chain joins TRBV6-4 and TRBJ2-3, with 14 nucleotides matching TRBD2. This CDR3 comprises 16 residues. Looked up from germline, CDR1 is MRHNA and CDR2 is SNTAGT. Trimming at V came to 4 bases and at J to 3 bases, leaving 3 bases not matched to a gene. CDR3 sequence: CASSAGTSGGTDTQYF. In nucleotides, the CDR3 is TGTGCCAGCAGTGCCGGGACTAGCGGGGGTACAGATACGCAGTATTTT.

Only a few counts were recorded for this clone. The chain has TRBV9 and TRBJ2-7; TRBD1 is a possible D gene (5 bases). V shed 4 bases and J shed 0 bases, with 14 bases lying between them. CDR3 size: 15 residues. Germline CDR1 SGDLS, CDR2 YYNGEE. CDR3 region: CASSPGLAASYEQYF. The CDR3 DNA reads as TGTGCCAGCAGCCCAGGGTTAGCAGCCTCCTACGAGCAGTACTTC.

The chain uses TRBV30 and TRBJ2-7, with D perhaps matching TRBD1 (5 bases). Trimming left V 1 base short and J 0 bases short, with 19 bases between. The CDR3 spans 17 residues. In germline, CDR1 is GTSNPN, CDR2 SVGIG (reference sequence). As DNA, the CDR3 is TGTGCCTGGAGTGGCACAGGTCTCCGGACCAGCTCCTACGAGCAGTACTTC. It translates to CAWSGTGLRTSSYEQYF.

CDR3 bases: TGTGCCAGCACCCTGACAGCTTTTTACCCAGATACGCAGTATTTT. This gives the protein CASTLTAFYPDTQYF. V gene TRBV27 combines with J gene TRBJ2-3, with D perhaps matching TRBD1 (5 bases). CDR1 is MNHEY, CDR2 SMNVEV, per germline (reference sequence). The CDR3 sequence is 15 residues long. V lost 7 bases and J lost 4, with 18 bases in between.

The V gene is TRBV6-1, the J gene TRBJ2-1; 12 nucleotides agree with TRBD1. The CDR3 contains 16 residues. V trimming: 1 base; J trimming: 10 bases; junction bases outside the gene matches: 8. CDR1 and CDR2 (germline): MNHNS, SASEGT. DNA for the CDR3: TGTGCCAGCAGTGAAGTTTACGGGACAGGGGGCCGCGAGCAGTTCTTC. Protein product: CASSEVYGTGGREQFF.

This clone was detected once. The V and J genes are TRBV5-6 and TRBJ1-2; maybe TRBD1 (6 bases). The CDR3 totals 14 residues. Trimming removed 4 bases at V and 3 bases at J, with 13 bases between. In germline, CDR1 is SGHDT, CDR2 YYEEEE. The CDR3 nucleotides are TGTGCCAGCAGCCCTAACAGGGAGGACTATGGCTACACCTTC. It translates to CASSPNREDYGYTF.

This chain links TRBV5-4 with TRBJ2-7; D may be TRBD1 or TRBD2 (5 bases each). Looked up from germline, CDR1 is SGHNT and CDR2 is YYREEE (reference sequence). The CDR3 has 14 residues. The V end was cut by 4 bases, the J end by 2 bases, with 13 bases between. The CDR3 nucleotides read TGTGCCAGCAGCGGGACGGAAGGTCCCTACGAGCAGTACTTC. This codes for CASSGTEGPYEQYF.

The J gene is TRBJ2-7, the V gene TRBV9; 10 bases are shared with TRBD1. Looked up from germline, CDR1 is SGDLS and CDR2 is YYNGEE. The junction had 7 bases not matched to a gene; V was cut back by 3 bases and J by 7 bases. The CDR3 contains 14 residues. CDR3: CASSARDRGPEQYF. CDR3 in DNA: TGTGCCAGCAGCGCACGGGACAGGGGACCAGAGCAGTACTTC.

V is TRBV27 and J is TRBJ2-3, with D hard to call. V was clipped by 5 bases and J by 2 bases, with 14 bases between them. CDR1 and CDR2 (germline): MNHEY, SMNVEV (reference sequence). The CDR3 length is 15 residues. CDR3 nucleotide sequence: TGTGCCAGCAGTCCTATGCAGCAAACCACAGATACGCAGTATTTT. This gives the protein CASSPMQQTTDTQYF.

A word on this clone: At one of its ends the junction is not consistent with the germline gene, which may arise from a read error. This chain joins TRBV18 and TRBJ2-5; the D gene is possibly TRBD1 (5 bases). The CDR3 contains 16 residues. Germline values: CDR1 KGHSH, CDR2 LQKENI. This CDR3 is CASSPPRTMYQETQYF. CDR3 nucleotide sequence: TGTGCCAGCTCTCCACCGCGGACAATGTACCAAGAGACCCAGTACTTC.

This clone has more than one count but fewer than ten. The chain has TRBV7-9 and TRBJ1-5, with D possibly being TRBD1 (6 bases). V shed 8 bases and J shed 5 bases, with 13 bases lying between them. Germline CDR1 is SEHNR and CDR2 is FQNEAQ (reference sequence). This CDR3 region has 13 residues. The CDR3: CASGEYRDQPQHF. CDR3 in DNA: TGTGCCAGCGGAGAATACAGGGATCAGCCCCAGCATTTT.

The J gene is TRBJ1-6, the V gene TRBV6-4, with D maybe TRBD1 (5 bases). The CDR3 contains 15 residues. Germline-derived CDR1 and CDR2 are MRHNA and SNTAGT. V was pared by 4 bases and J by 7 bases, with 14 bases between. This CDR3 reads CASSVETGGNSPLHF. The CDR3 region has the DNA TGTGCCAGCAGTGTGGAAACAGGCGGGAATTCACCCCTCCACTTT.

The chain carries TRBV7-9 and TRBJ1-1; D is uncertain. The CDR3 loop spans 13 amino acids. CDR1 SEHNR and CDR2 FQNEAQ come from the germline V gene (reference sequence). V lost 0 bases to trimming and J lost 6 bases, with 8 bases between them. The CDR3 protein is CASSLAGQAEAFF. CDR3 sequence (DNA): TGTGCCAGCAGCTTAGCAGGGCAGGCTGAAGCTTTCTTT.

The chain uses TRBV4-1 and TRBJ1-2; the match to TRBD1 covers 8 bases. The germline CDR1 and CDR2 sequences are MGHRA and YSYEKL. After removal of 1 base from V and 4 bases from J, the junction contained 8 bases not matched to a gene. The CDR3 extends over 16 amino acids. This CDR3 is CASSQAVPGGSYGYTF. The CDR3 DNA reads as TGCGCCAGCAGCCAAGCGGTCCCAGGGGGCTCCTATGGCTACACCTTC.

The chain joins TRBV7-2 to TRBJ1-4, with TRBD1 as a possible D gene (6 bases). This CDR3 spans 17 amino acids. CDR1 and CDR2 (germline): SGHTA, FQGNSA. Trimming pared 4 bases from V and 0 bases from J, leaving 15 bases between. CDR3 protein: CASSSRGWTATNEKLFF. The CDR3 nucleotides are TGTGCCAGCAGCTCGAGGGGGTGGACCGCAACTAATGAAAAACTGTTTTTT.

The chain recombines TRBV5-4 with TRBJ1-6; perhaps TRBD1 as D (6 bases). This CDR3 spans 17 amino acids. The V end was cut by 4 bases, the J end by 8 bases, with 22 bases between. Germline CDR1 SGHNT, CDR2 YYREEE (reference sequence). For the CDR3, the DNA is TGTGCCAGCAGCCACGACCTCCGGACAGTCGTCGATTCACCCCTCCACTTT. Translation gives CASSHDLRTVVDSPLHF.

J is TRBJ1-1 and V is TRBV15, with 7 bases matching TRBD1. There are 18 residues in the CDR3. Germline lookup yields CDR1 LNHNV and CDR2 YYDKDF (reference sequence). After removal of 2 bases from V and 1 base from J, the junction contained 13 bases not matched to a gene. The CDR3 bases are TGTGCCACCAGCAGACATCCACGCTCCGGGACAGCGAACACTGAAGCTTTCTTT. Translating gives CATSRHPRSGTANTEAFF.

The chain links TRBV4-3 to TRBJ2-2, with D unclear. Per the germline V gene, CDR1 is LGHNA and CDR2 is YSLEER. Deletions cut 2 bases from V and 3 bases from J, with 13 bases between. This CDR3 is 16 amino acids long. This chain's CDR3 is CASSQIRSLYTGELFF. CDR3 DNA: TGCGCCAGCAGCCAAATCAGGTCACTTTACACCGGGGAGCTGTTTTTT.

The chain couples TRBV2 to TRBJ1-1, with a weak D call TRBD1 (6 bases). The V and J ends lost 1 base and 1 base respectively, with 7 bases between them. The germline CDR1 and CDR2 sequences are SNHLY and FYNNEI. The CDR3 is 14 residues long. CDR3 residues: CASSEEGQNTEAFF. In nucleotides, the CDR3 is TGTGCCAGCAGTGAAGAGGGACAGAACACTGAAGCTTTCTTT. Full variable domain (outside the CDR3, taken from reference TRBV2 and TRBJ1-1): EPEVTQTPSHQVTQMGQEVILRCVPISNHLYFYWYRQILGQKVEFLVSFYNNEISEKSEIFDDQFSVERPDGSNFTLKIRSTKLEDSAMYFCASSEEGQNTEAFFGQGTRLTVV.

The chain combines TRBV6-2 or TRBV6-3 with TRBJ2-7; a possible D gene is TRBD1 (5 bases). The CDR3 totals 14 residues. CDR1 and CDR2 (germline): MNHEY, SVGEGT. V was cut by 4 bases and J by 7 bases, with 17 bases left in between. The CDR3 nucleotides read TGTGCCAGCAGTTTGCAGGGCGACCTTGTAGAGCAGTACTTC. It specifies CASSLQGDLVEQYF.

V gene TRBV3-1 (or the pseudogene TRBV3-2) combines with J gene TRBJ2-1; 7 nucleotides match TRBD2. Trimming at V came to 1 base and at J to 9 bases, leaving 9 bases not matched to a gene. Germline CDR1 and CDR2: LGHDT and YNNKEL (reference sequence). The length of the CDR3 is 15 residues. The CDR3 DNA follows: TGTGCCAGCAGCCAAGGTATAGAGACTAGCTTTGAGCAGTTCTTC. Its translation is CASSQGIETSFEQFF.